This T cell receptor beta chain emerged from a study of PD-1 blockade in classical Hodgkin lymphoma. CDR3 size: 17 residues. The V and J ends lost 0 bases and 2 bases respectively, with 17 bases between them. Looked up from germline, CDR1 is SGDLS and CDR2 is YYNGEE. Libraries were prepared by immunoSEQ multiplex PCR; TCRdb keeps only in-frame clonotypes and omits some of them. The data hold roughly 30,000 clones, with roughly 85% observed a single time. In every patient, relapse followed autologous stem cell transplantation, while exposure to brentuximab vedotin differed. The sample was peripheral blood mononuclear cells (PBMCs), taken before the second cycle of nivolumab. The receptor was derived from a human donor with classical Hodgkin lymphoma. The gene calls are TRBV9 and TRBJ2-5; D may be TRBD2 (5 bases). CDR3 sequence: CASSVGPSAGFQETQYF. Written as DNA, the CDR3 is TGTGCCAGCAGCGTAGGTCCCAGCGCGGGTTTTCAAGAGACCCAGTACTTC.